This T cell receptor beta chain emerged from a study of sequential checkpoint blockade in melanoma. At the level of the study: Patients were randomized 1:1 to nivolumab-then-ipilimumab or ipilimumab-then-nivolumab first-line.

Only in-frame clones appear in the TCRdb table, and some are missing; sequencing was by immunoSEQ multiplex PCR. The sample shows some 9,000 clones, over 50% of them seen only once. Treatment noted: randomized to nivolumab then ipilimumab (arm A) or the reverse (arm B). From thawed PBMCs, live CD3+CD8+ cells negative for CD19 and CD56 were sorted. The CDR3 totals 14 residues. V shed 6 bases and J 2 bases; nucleotides not matched to a gene: 6. Germline CDR1 reads MNHEY; CDR2 reads SMNVEV (reference sequence). The sample holds a few counts of this clone. The chain combines TRBV27 with TRBJ1-2, with 7 bases identical to TRBD1. Material: CD8+ T cells sorted from blood (inferred from file names), obtained from a patient given nivolumab and ipilimumab in sequence. This TCR was recovered from a human donor with melanoma. The CDR3 DNA follows: TGTGCCAGCAGACCGACAGGGCGAAACTATGGCTACACCTTC. Translating gives CASRPTGRNYGYTF.